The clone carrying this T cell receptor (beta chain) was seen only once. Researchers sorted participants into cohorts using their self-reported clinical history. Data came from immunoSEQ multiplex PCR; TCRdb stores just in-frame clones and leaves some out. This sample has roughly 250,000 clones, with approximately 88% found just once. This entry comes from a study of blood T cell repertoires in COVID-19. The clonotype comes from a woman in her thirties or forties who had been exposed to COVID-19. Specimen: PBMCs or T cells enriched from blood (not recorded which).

The CDR3 loop is CATSETGSYEQYV. The DNA of the CDR3 is TGTGCCACCAGTGAGACTGGATCCTACGAGCAGTACGTC. The chain couples TRBV15 to TRBJ2-7; D gene uncertain. Trimming pared 6 bases from V and 1 base from J, leaving 10 bases between. The CDR3 covers 13 residues. CDR1 is LNHNV, CDR2 YYDKDF, per germline (reference sequence).